A selection of T cell receptor beta chains follows, all from one sample in a study of beta chain features in type 1 diabetes. The repertoire was sequenced with immunoSEQ multiplex PCR; TCRdb's copy has only in-frame clones and lacks some. The table includes about 130,000 clones, around a tenth detected once. Sequenced sample: central memory CD4+ T cells from blood. The receptors originated from a man younger than 35 in good health. Both conserved end residues are part of each CDR3. D genes are given only for firm matches. A row's size may be missing; if present it is once, few, many or a size class.

j_call d_call v_call clone_size cdr3_aa cdr3_nt
TRBJ1-4 TRBD1 TRBV18 few CASSPRTGEDEKLFF TGTGCCAGCTCACCCCGGACAGGGGAGGACGAAAAACTGTTTTTT
TRBJ2-1 TRBD2 TRBV7-9 - CASSWRTSGGNEQFF TGTGCCAGCAGCTGGAGGACTAGCGGGGGCAATGAGCAGTTCTTC
TRBJ2-7 TRBD1 TRBV7-2 few CASSQDRGREQYF TGTGCCAGCAGCCAGGACAGGGGGCGAGAGCAGTACTTC
TRBJ1-2 TRBD1 TRBV5-1 few CASLGQGASDGYTF TGCGCCAGCTTGGGGCAGGGGGCGTCTGATGGCTACACCTTC
TRBJ2-5 - TRBV6-5 - CASSRDTNQETQYF TGTGCCAGCAGCCGGGACACCAATCAAGAGACCCAGTACTTC
TRBJ2-1 TRBD2 TRBV18 - CASSPPGGKYNEQFF TGTGCCAGCTCACCACCGGGAGGGAAGTACAATGAGCAGTTCTTC
TRBJ2-7 TRBD1 TRBV7-8 few CASRSGQGYEQYF TGTGCCAGCAGATCGGGACAGGGGTACGAGCAGTACTTC
TRBJ2-2 - TRBV2 - CASSGRATNTGELFF TGTGCCAGCAGTGGGCGGGCGACGAACACCGGGGAGCTGTTTTTT
TRBJ2-6 - TRBV5-1 - CASSNGWLAAGANVLTF TGCGCCAGCAGCAACGGTTGGCTGGCGGCTGGGGCCAACGTCCTGACTTTC
TRBJ1-1 TRBD1 TRBV7-9 few CASSETGGRGYTEAFF TGTGCCAGCAGCGAAACAGGGGGTCGGGGGTACACTGAAGCTTTCTTT
TRBJ2-3 - TRBV5-1 few CASSLWGDTDTQYF TGCGCCAGCAGCTTGTGGGGGGACACAGATACGCAGTATTTT
TRBJ1-4 - TRBV7-2 - CASSYQGREKLFF TGTGCCAGCAGCTACCAGGGAAGGGAAAAACTGTTTTTT
TRBJ2-7 - TRBV2 few CASLRYGYEQYF TGTGCCAGCCTCCGATACGGCTACGAGCAGTACTTC
TRBJ1-6 - TRBV4-2 few CASSQDRAKAYSPLHF TGTGCCAGCAGCCAAGACAGGGCGAAAGCTTATTCACCCCTCCACTTT
TRBJ1-4 TRBD1 TRBV9 - CASSADRGYGKLFF TGTGCCAGCAGCGCCGACAGGGGGTACGGAAAACTGTTTTTT
TRBJ1-2 TRBD1 TRBV30 - CAWLSGTGGHYGYTF TGTGCCTGGCTATCCGGGACAGGGGGTCACTATGGCTACACCTTC
TRBJ2-7 - TRBV6-6 - CASSYSGTYEQYF TGTGCCAGCAGTTACTCTGGCACCTACGAGCAGTACTTC
TRBJ1-4 TRBD1 TRBV30 many CAWNRDRKNEKLFF TGTGCCTGGAACCGGGACAGGAAAAATGAAAAACTGTTTTTT
TRBJ1-5 - TRBV30 - CAWSNPGLGNQPQHF TGTGCCTGGAGTAATCCCGGGTTGGGCAATCAGCCCCAGCATTTT
TRBJ2-7 TRBD1 TRBV2 many CASKSDRAYEQYF TGTGCCAGCAAGTCGGACAGGGCCTACGAGCAGTACTTC
TRBJ2-7 - TRBV2 few CASLREYEQYF TGTGCCAGCTTGAGGGAGTACGAGCAGTACTTC
TRBJ1-4 - TRBV4-3 - CASSQAGRGEKLFF TGCGCCAGCAGCCAAGCAGGGAGGGGTGAAAAACTGTTTTTT
TRBJ1-3 - TRBV30 few CAWTGTGNTIYF TGTGCCTGGACAGGGACTGGAAACACCATATATTTT
TRBJ1-2 - TRBV7-9 - CASSHDGVGYTF TGTGCCAGCAGTCACGACGGAGTTGGCTACACCTTC
TRBJ1-2 - TRBV7-2 - CASSLRGDYGYTF TGTGCCAGCAGCTTGAGAGGAGATTATGGCTACACCTTC
TRBJ2-3 TRBD2 TRBV5-1 few CASSRETSGVLYF TGCGCCAGCAGCCGGGAGACTAGCGGGGTTTTATATTTT
TRBJ1-1 - TRBV30 - CAWSVGGAGNTEAFF TGTGCCTGGAGTGTAGGTGGGGCAGGGAACACTGAAGCTTTCTTT
TRBJ2-1 - TRBV9 - CASSVGLRDEQFF TGTGCCAGCAGCGTAGGCCTGCGCGATGAGCAGTTCTTC